The T cell receptor beta chain under discussion was sequenced for a study of OX40 agonist ivuxolimab in advanced cancers. Overall study: While on treatment, patients had intravenous ivuxolimab at 0.01 to 10 mg/kg every 2 weeks. Head and neck, renal cell, melanoma or hepatocellular carcinoma were the cancers that dose-escalation patients had. Three individuals attained partial responses, comprising one hepatocellular carcinoma case and two cutaneous melanoma cases.

Using immunoSEQ multiplex PCR, the repertoire was profiled, and TCRdb retains in-frame clones only, with some absent. The sample includes around 60,000 clones, around four fifths of them seen just once. The CDR3 length is 18 residues. V dropped 0 bases and J dropped 5; count of bases not matched to a gene: 13. The germline gives CDR1 SGHRS, CDR2 YFSETQ. Study-level findings and limits: Among patients with partial responses at 0.1-3.0 mg/kg, clonal expansion was among the lowest.

Points on this clone: What it binds is not known.

The clonotype comes from an adult with an advanced solid tumor such as melanoma, head and neck, liver or kidney cancer. The input for sequencing was CD4+ or CD8+ T cells sorted from blood, taken in a trial of the OX40 agonist ivuxolimab. The chain combines TRBV5-1 with TRBJ2-1, with 8 bases matching TRBD2. CDR3 coding DNA: TGCGCCAGCAGCTTGGGCAGCGGGGGACACACCCTCAACAATGAGCAGTTCTTC. Translating gives CASSLGSGGHTLNNEQFF.